Listed below are T cell receptor beta chains from one sample, sequenced in a study of T cell changes during pregnancy in multiple sclerosis. Clones were read by immunoSEQ multiplex PCR, and TCRdb kept only the in-frame ones, dropping some. The sample contains approximately 45,000 clones, just under 95% of which appear only once. The specimen was CD4+ T cells from peripheral blood mononuclear cells, collected in the first trimester of pregnancy. All receptors derive from a female donor with multiple sclerosis, enrolled in a pregnancy study. Each CDR3 is given with its conserved first and last residue. Expanded clones are given a class, and other clones once, few, many or no size at all.

CDR3 protein | CDR3 length | V gene | clone size
CASSLEAIPSYEQYF | 15 | TRBV5-1 | .
CASSRKEAGELFF | 13 | TRBV18 | once
CASRSRVGSSYEQYF | 15 | TRBV5-1 | .
CASSSPPGRREQYF | 14 | TRBV7-2 | .
CASSPGTSRETQYF | 14 | TRBV7-7 | .
CASSQGTGRSYEQYF | 15 | TRBV4-3 | .
CASSLGAGGPVGELFF | 16 | TRBV5-1 | .
CASSKPEGRKNEAFF | 15 | TRBV21-1 | .
CASSLGGRAADTQYF | 15 | TRBV5-1 | .
CASSLPGTGEVAFF | 14 | TRBV28 | .
CASSYFGTNTGELFF | 15 | TRBV6-5 | .
CASSFFETQYF | 11 | TRBV28 | once
CASSPGLAGDEQYF | 14 | TRBV7-7 | .
CASSPGTAYGYTF | 13 | TRBV7-6 | .
CASSPSGSASYEQYF | 15 | TRBV5-6 | .
CASSAGGTSIYEQYF | 15 | TRBV6-1 | .
CASSDRGHEKLFF | 13 | TRBV27 | .
CASSIVGGTRTDTQYF | 16 | TRBV19 | .
CASSLRQIYEQYF | 13 | TRBV13 | .
CASVDRGNQPQHF | 13 | TRBV6-1 | .
CASSTLGLAGVNEQFF | 16 | TRBV6-6 | .
CSVGALNYGYTF | 12 | TRBV29-1 | .
CASSTGARNIQYF | 13 | TRBV28 | .
CASSLEDGGNTIYF | 14 | TRBV28 | .